Listed below are T cell receptor beta chains from one sample, sequenced in a study of cytomegalovirus exposure and HLA in healthy donors. Data came from immunoSEQ multiplex PCR; TCRdb stores just in-frame clones and leaves some out. The data show around 59,000 clones, roughly 80% seen once. The sample taken for sequencing was PBMCs. These receptors originate from a woman aged 40 to 50 in good health and CMV-seronegative. Both conserved end residues are part of each CDR3. A D gene is named only where the DNA matches it firmly. Some rows have no size entry. The others give once, few or many, or a class for an expanded clone.

>.|TRBV18|TRBJ1-1|.
CASSPLPFRLWAGEAFF
TGTGCCAGCTCACCCCTCCCATTCCGGCTTTGGGCCGGTGAAGCTTTCTTT
>TRBD1|TRBV6-6|TRBJ1-2|.
CASSGQGNYGYTF
TGTGCCAGCAGTGGACAGGGAAACTATGGCTACACCTTC
>TRBD1|TRBV9|TRBJ2-7|.
CASSIDRENEQYF
TGTGCCAGCAGCATAGACAGGGAGAACGAGCAGTACTTC
>TRBD2|TRBV5-1|TRBJ2-3|few
CASSLKTSGSATDTQYF
TGCGCCAGCAGCCTCAAGACTAGCGGGAGTGCGACAGATACGCAGTATTTT
>.|TRBV6-5|TRBJ1-2|.
CASSYGDYGYTF
TGTGCCAGCAGTTACGGAGACTATGGCTACACCTTC
>TRBD1|TRBV27|TRBJ1-1|.
CASSLRQGSTEAFF
TGTGCCAGCAGCCTAAGACAGGGTAGCACTGAAGCTTTCTTT
>TRBD1|TRBV7-3|TRBJ1-1|.
CASSLSRDRGTEAFF
TGTGCCAGCAGCTTAAGCCGGGACAGGGGGACTGAAGCTTTCTTT
>.|TRBV27|TRBJ1-1|few
CASSLRGGETEAFF
TGTGCCAGCAGTTTAAGGGGAGGCGAAACTGAAGCTTTCTTT
>.|TRBV4-1|TRBJ2-3|.
CASSQVSPSTDTQYF
TGCGCCAGCAGCCAAGTCTCCCCCTCCACAGATACGCAGTATTTT
>.|TRBV4-3|TRBJ2-5|.
CASSQDPGQETQYF
TGCGCCAGCAGCCAAGATCCGGGGCAAGAGACCCAGTACTTC
>TRBD2|TRBV5-1|TRBJ2-2|.
CASSLTSGRAGELFF
TGCGCCAGCAGCTTGACTAGCGGGAGGGCCGGGGAGCTGTTTTTT
>TRBD2|TRBV5-8|TRBJ2-7|.
CASSHGLAGVAEQYF
TGTGCCAGCAGCCACGGACTAGCGGGAGTCGCCGAGCAGTACTTC
>TRBD2|TRBV9|TRBJ2-1|.
CASSVSSGRNEQFF
TGTGCCAGCAGCGTATCTAGCGGGAGGAATGAGCAGTTCTTC
>TRBD2|TRBV27|TRBJ2-1|.
CASSFGGSNGNEQFF
TGTGCCAGCAGTTTTGGCGGGAGCAATGGCAATGAGCAGTTCTTC
>.|TRBV18|TRBJ2-7|.
CASSSYSGTSPQQYF
TGTGCCAGCTCATCCTACTCAGGTACCTCTCCCCAGCAGTACTTC
>TRBD1|TRBV2|TRBJ1-3|.
CASMTGRGNTIYF
TGTGCCAGCATGACAGGGAGAGGAAACACCATATATTTT
>.|TRBV29-1|TRBJ2-3|.
CSVDGRGASTDTQYF
TGCAGCGTTGATGGCAGGGGCGCCTCCACAGATACGCAGTATTTT
>.|TRBV4-1|TRBJ2-7|.
CASSQETQAYEQYF
TGCGCCAGCAGCCAGGAGACACAGGCCTACGAGCAGTACTTC
>.|TRBV28|TRBJ2-4|.
CASSTVRKNIQYF
TGTGCCAGCAGCACAGTACGCAAAAACATTCAGTACTTC
>TRBD2|TRBV18|TRBJ2-1|.
CASSPLGLAGPGEQFF
TGTGCCAGCTCACCACTGGGACTAGCGGGGCCGGGGGAGCAGTTCTTC
>TRBD1|TRBV9|TRBJ1-1|once
CASSTGTGVNTEAFF
TGTGCCAGCAGCACCGGGACAGGAGTTAACACTGAAGCTTTCTTT
>TRBD2|TRBV5-4|TRBJ2-5|.
CASSLKSTSGYAETQYF
TGTGCCAGCAGCTTGAAGTCGACTAGCGGGTACGCGGAGACCCAGTACTTC
>TRBD1|TRBV6-1|TRBJ2-3|few
CASSDGGQGTDTQYF
TGTGCCAGCAGTGATGGAGGACAGGGAACAGATACGCAGTATTTT
>TRBD1|TRBV10-3|TRBJ1-1|.
CAISESQGIGTEAFF
TGTGCCATCAGTGAGTCACAGGGGATAGGCACTGAAGCTTTCTTT
>.|TRBV7-3|TRBJ1-1|.
CASSPQGGTEAFF
TGTGCCAGCAGCCCCCAGGGCGGTACTGAAGCTTTCTTT
>.|TRBV6-1|TRBJ2-4|.
CASSERPADSSQYF
TGTGCCAGCAGTGAAAGACCAGCGGACTCATCACAGTACTTC
>.|TRBV4-2|TRBJ1-1|.
CASSQDLWNTEAFF
TGTGCCAGCAGCCAAGATCTCTGGAACACTGAAGCTTTCTTT
>TRBD1|TRBV6-6|TRBJ1-3|.
CASSLGQGLPGNTIYF
TGTGCCAGCAGTCTAGGACAGGGGCTTCCTGGAAACACCATATATTTT
>TRBD1|TRBV6-1|TRBJ2-1|.
CASSVPLPTGGSYNEQFF
TGTGCCAGCAGTGTACCTCTACCGACAGGGGGCTCCTACAATGAGCAGTTCTTC
>.|TRBV2|TRBJ2-1|.
CASRGTYNEQFF
TGTGCCAGCAGGGGGACTTACAATGAGCAGTTCTTC
>.|TRBV28|TRBJ1-2|.
CASSLTGRQGGYTF
TGTGCCAGCAGTCTCACAGGTCGCCAGGGTGGCTACACCTTC
>.|TRBV5-6|TRBJ2-2|.
CASSPGQNTGELFF
TGTGCCAGCAGCCCCGGACAGAACACCGGGGAGCTGTTTTTT
>TRBD1|TRBV25-1|TRBJ2-5|.
CASSEKGQGPPETQYF
TGTGCCAGCAGTGAAAAAGGACAGGGTCCCCCAGAGACCCAGTACTTC
>TRBD2|TRBV5-1|TRBJ2-5|.
CASSGLAEQYF
TGCGCCAGCAGCGGACTAGCGGAGCAGTACTTC
>.|TRBV18|TRBJ2-6|.
CASSLSEGQGGGASSGANVLTF
TGTGCCAGCTCACTTTCCGAAGGACAGGGAGGGGGTGCCAGCTCTGGGGCCAACGTCCTGACTTTC
>.|TRBV19|TRBJ1-5|.
CASSIALYQPQHF
TGTGCCAGTAGTATAGCCTTGTATCAGCCCCAGCATTTT
>.|TRBV23-1|TRBJ2-7|.
CASSPRRETYEQYF
TGCGCCAGCAGTCCCCGGAGGGAGACCTACGAGCAGTACTTC
>.|TRBV7-9|TRBJ1-2|few
CASSFDDSDLYGYTF
TGTGCCAGCAGCTTCGACGACAGTGACCTCTATGGCTACACCTTC
>.|TRBV21-1|TRBJ2-3|.
CASSTGRGKDTQYF
TGTGCCAGCAGCACGGGCAGGGGGAAAGATACGCAGTATTTT
>TRBD1|TRBV6-6|TRBJ2-1|.
CASTPGQGNNEQFF
TGTGCCAGCACACCGGGACAGGGAAACAATGAGCAGTTCTTC
>TRBD1|TRBV6-6|TRBJ1-5|.
CASRPGQGNQPQHF
TGTGCCAGCAGGCCGGGACAGGGGAATCAGCCCCAGCATTTT
>TRBD1|TRBV27|TRBJ2-1|.
CASSEDRNDNEQFF
TGTGCCAGCAGTGAGGACAGGAATGACAATGAGCAGTTCTTC